Listed below are T cell receptor beta chains from one sample, sequenced in a study of OX40 agonist ivuxolimab in advanced cancers. Sequenced by immunoSEQ multiplex PCR; TCRdb stores in-frame clones only, minus some. This repertoire shows around 80,000 clones, roughly nine tenths found once; its top ten account for over 0.15%. The sample consisted of CD4+ or CD8+ T cells sorted from blood, taken in a trial of the OX40 agonist ivuxolimab. Every receptor here comes from an adult with an advanced solid tumor such as melanoma, head and neck, liver or kidney cancer. Both conserved end residues are part of each CDR3. The order of the fields is J gene, V gene, CDR3 protein.

>TRBJ2-1|TRBV7-9
CASKKDREVKNEQFF
>TRBJ1-1|TRBV6-5
CASRLQGHLNTEAFF
>TRBJ1-2|TRBV5-4
CASSHRDGNYGYTF
>TRBJ1-2|TRBV19
CASISPGRIYGYTF
>TRBJ2-3|TRBV5-4
CASSPQVGVNTQYF
>TRBJ2-5|TRBV28
CASSRGLARGTQYF
>TRBJ2-1|TRBV19
CASRRGLSNNEQFF
>TRBJ1-5|TRBV29-1
CSVGWAAAEPQHF
>TRBJ1-5|TRBV11-3
CASSLAGASNQPQHF
>TRBJ2-1|TRBV5-4
CASSAVSSYNEQFF
>TRBJ1-3|TRBV30
CAWSVLSPSGNTIYF
>TRBJ2-5|TRBV7-2
CASSLQGWDQETQYF
>TRBJ2-1|TRBV11-2
CASSARTNFGEQFF
>TRBJ1-2|TRBV7-9
CASSPPLGGAGYTF